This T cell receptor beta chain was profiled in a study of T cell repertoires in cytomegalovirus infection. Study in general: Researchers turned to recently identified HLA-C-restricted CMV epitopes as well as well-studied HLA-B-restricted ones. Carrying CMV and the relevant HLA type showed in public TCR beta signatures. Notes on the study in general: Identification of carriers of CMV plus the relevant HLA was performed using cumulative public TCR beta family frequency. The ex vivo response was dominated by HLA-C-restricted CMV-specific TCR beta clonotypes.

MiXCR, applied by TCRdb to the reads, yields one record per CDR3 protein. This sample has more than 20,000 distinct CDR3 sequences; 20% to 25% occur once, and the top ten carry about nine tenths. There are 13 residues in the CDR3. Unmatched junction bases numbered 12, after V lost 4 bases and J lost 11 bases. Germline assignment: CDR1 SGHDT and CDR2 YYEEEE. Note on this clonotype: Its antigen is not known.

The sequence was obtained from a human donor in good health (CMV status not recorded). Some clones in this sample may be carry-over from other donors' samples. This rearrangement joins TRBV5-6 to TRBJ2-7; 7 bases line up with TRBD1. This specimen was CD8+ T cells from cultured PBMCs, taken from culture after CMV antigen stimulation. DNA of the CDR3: TGTGCCAGCAGCCGAGAGTCCGGGACAGAGAAGTACTTC. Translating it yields CASSRESGTEKYF.